Each of the 15 T cell receptor beta chains below was sequenced from the same sample in a study of blood T cell repertoires in COVID-19. The protocol was immunoSEQ multiplex PCR, while the TCRdb copy is restricted to in-frame clones and leaves out a portion. The sample has approximately 150,000 clones, more than 85% seen once. The specimen sequenced was peripheral blood. These receptors came from a man aged 45-65 years with active or convalescent COVID-19.

This chain's CDR3 is CASSPRTSGGPGEQYF. The CDR3 DNA sequence: TGTGCCAGCTCACCTAGGACTAGCGGGGGGCCAGGCGAGCAGTACTTC. The rearrangement uses TRBV18 and TRBJ2-7, with 14 nucleotides matching TRBD2. V gave up 3 bases and J gave up 6 bases; unmatched junction bases: 7. The germline V gene has CDR1 KGHSH and CDR2 LQKENI. The CDR3 extends over 16 amino acids.

J is TRBJ2-3 and V is TRBV5-1; unclear D gene. Trimming took off 0 bases at V and 0 bases at J, with 8 bases between the two ends. Germline V CDR1 and CDR2: SGHRS, YFSETQ. The CDR3 has 15 amino acids. CDR3 protein: CASSLGAFSTDTQYF. In DNA form, the CDR3 reads TGCGCCAGCAGCTTGGGGGCCTTTAGCACAGATACGCAGTATTTT.

In DNA form, the CDR3 reads TGTGCTAGTGCGACAGACCGAATTACCCCCACCATATATTTT. Amino acids: CASATDRITPTIYF. This chain joins TRBV12-5 and TRBJ1-3, with D possibly TRBD1 on 5 matching bases. The CDR3 extends over 14 amino acids. The germline V gene has CDR1 LGHNT and CDR2 FRNRAP. V was cut by 7 bases and J by 9 bases, with 19 bases left in between.

The gene calls are TRBV12-5 and TRBJ1-2; D is ambiguous. This CDR3 region has 13 residues. The V end was cut by 8 bases, the J end by 1 base, with 11 bases between. Germline V gene data show CDR1 as LGHNT and CDR2 as FRNRAP. The CDR3 nucleotides are TGTGCTAGTAGCGGCCTTCTTAACTATGGCTACACCTTC. It yields the protein CASSGLLNYGYTF.

This chain uses TRBV6-1 with TRBJ1-3; the D gene is possibly TRBD1 (5 bases). Trimming stripped 2 bases from V and 0 bases from J, with 11 bases between. CDR1 and CDR2 from the germline V gene are MNHNS and SASEGT. CDR3 size: 16 residues. CDR3 loop: CASSELTGGSGNTIYF. The DNA for the CDR3 is TGTGCCAGCAGTGAATTAACCGGGGGCTCTGGAAACACCATATATTTT.

This chain's CDR3 is CASSLGLAGGWYEQFF. In DNA form, the CDR3 reads TGTGCCAGCAGCTTGGGGCTAGCGGGAGGGTGGTATGAGCAGTTCTTC. V is TRBV5-7 and J is TRBJ2-1; 12 positions match TRBD2. TRBV5-7 is classed as an ORF, of uncertain function. This CDR3 has 16 residues. J gave up 8 bases and V 0 bases, and 6 bases lay outside the gene matches.

The chain has TRBV4-3 and TRBJ2-7; 8 bases agree with TRBD1. CDR1 and CDR2 from the germline V gene are LGHNA and YSLEER. V gave up 1 base and J gave up 6 bases; unmatched junction bases: 5. The CDR3 length is 14 residues. CDR3 nucleotide sequence: TGCGCCAGCAGCCAAGGCCTAGACAGGGGCGAGCAGTACTTC. Translation: CASSQGLDRGEQYF.

The chain is built from TRBV6-5 and TRBJ2-7; 10 nucleotides align to TRBD2. The germline V gene encodes CDR1 MNHEY and CDR2 SVGAGI. V dropped 6 bases and J dropped 5; count of bases not matched to a gene: 10. This CDR3 is 15 amino acids long. The CDR3 DNA sequence: TGTGCCAGCAGGTATTCTCCTAGCGGGAGTAACGAGCAGTACTTC. This gives the protein CASRYSPSGSNEQYF.

This clone was found once. V usage is TRBV28 and J usage is TRBJ1-6; no clear D. This CDR3 spans 16 amino acids. Germline values: CDR1 MDHEN, CDR2 SYDVKM. Trimming took 6 bases from V and 6 from J, leaving 18 bases between them. This CDR3 reads CASRTQGLRGNSPLHF. In DNA, the CDR3 is TGTGCCAGCAGGACGCAAGGCCTGCGCGGTAATTCACCCCTCCACTTT.

This sequence joins TRBV3-1 (or the pseudogene TRBV3-2) and TRBJ2-1; D may be TRBD1 (6 bases). The germline V and J ends were trimmed by 1 base and 8 bases, with 12 bases remaining between them. This CDR3 spans 14 amino acids. CDR1 is LGHDT, CDR2 YNNKEL, per germline (reference sequence). The CDR3 region has the DNA TGTGCCAGCAGCCAAGCCAGGGGTTCGGATGAGCAGTTCTTC. Encoded protein: CASSQARGSDEQFF.

The rearrangement uses TRBV27 and TRBJ2-2; TRBD2 agrees at 11 bases. The CDR3 loop spans 19 amino acids. Germline trimming cut 1 base from V and 4 bases from J; bases unmatched to any gene: 11. The germline CDR1 and CDR2 sequences are MNHEY and SMNVEV (reference sequence). This chain's CDR3 is CASSLFSGGDMHATGELFF. Here the CDR3 DNA reads TGTGCCAGCAGTTTATTTAGCGGGGGGGATATGCACGCCACCGGGGAGCTGTTTTTT.

The chain joins TRBV5-1 to TRBJ2-3; D gene uncertain. The V gene lost 2 bases and the J gene lost 1 base, with 11 bases spanning the gap. The CDR3 is made up of 15 amino acids. Germline V gene data show CDR1 as SGHRS and CDR2 as YFSETQ. The CDR3 region is CASSFSAPGTDTQYF. The CDR3 nucleotides read TGCGCCAGCAGCTTTTCCGCCCCAGGCACAGATACGCAGTATTTT. Supplemented by reference TRBV5-1 and TRBJ2-3, the full variable domain reads KAGVTQTPRYLIKTRGQQVTLSCSPISGHRSVSWYQQTPGQGLQFLFEYFSETQRNKGNFPGRFSGRQFSNSRSEMNVSTLELGDSALYLCASSFSAPGTDTQYFGPGTRLTVL.

This chain joins TRBV24-1 and TRBJ1-1; 8 positions match TRBD1. CDR1 is KGHDR, CDR2 SFDVKD, per germline. V shed 4 bases, J shed 11 bases, and the junction held 8 bases outside the gene matches. CDR3 size: 13 residues. Here the CDR3 reads CATSEGQGQRAFF. CDR3 DNA sequence: TGTGCCACCAGTGAAGGACAGGGTCAACGGGCTTTCTTT.

The chain has TRBV6-5 and TRBJ2-1, with D possibly TRBD2 on 6 matching bases. The CDR3 length is 15 residues. Germline loops: CDR1 MNHEY, CDR2 SVGAGI. V dropped 3 bases and J dropped 5 bases, with 14 bases sitting between them. The CDR3: CASSYLAGTDNEQFF. CDR3 DNA: TGTGCCAGCAGTTATCTTGCGGGGACTGACAATGAGCAGTTCTTC.

The V gene is TRBV6-2 or TRBV6-3, the J gene TRBJ1-5; no reliable D call. The CDR3 contains 15 residues. V dropped 5 bases and J dropped 3 bases, with 14 bases sitting between them. Germline V gene lookup returns CDR1 MNHEY and CDR2 SVGEGT. The CDR3 region is CASSPSDGVNQPQHF. CDR3 nucleotide sequence: TGTGCCAGCAGTCCCTCGGACGGGGTCAATCAGCCCCAGCATTTT.